Below, 7 T cell receptor beta chains from the same sample are listed, as sequenced in a study of T cells in Graves' hyperthyroidism and ophthalmopathy. TCR beta CDR3 regions were amplified from RNA. HTBI primers were the set used in a first-round RT-PCR of the TCR CDR3. Each CDR3 protein gets one entry after TCRdb re-called the multiplex PCR reads with MiXCR. This table holds 500,000 to 750,000 distinct CDR3 sequences, about a sixth found once. The sequenced material came from blood. These receptors came from a woman younger than 45 with Graves' hyperthyroidism.

The CDR3 sequence: CASSLGAGNYEQYF. The CDR3 region has the DNA TGCGCCAGCAGCTTGGGAGCAGGGAACTACGAGCAGTACTTC. The rearrangement joins TRBV5-1 to TRBJ2-7, with D possibly being TRBD1 (5 bases). Germline CDR1 reads SGHRS; CDR2 reads YFSETQ. There are 14 residues in the CDR3. Trimming took off 0 bases at V and 3 bases at J, with 10 bases between the two ends.

This clonotype was counted many times. The chain is built from TRBV20-1 and TRBJ1-3; D gene ambiguous. The CDR3 extends over 14 amino acids. CDR1 and CDR2 (germline): DFQATT, SNEGSKA (reference sequence). Trimming stripped 6 bases from V and 0 bases from J, with 12 bases between. The CDR3 loop is CSANPGGSGNTIYF. The CDR3 region has the DNA TGCAGTGCGAACCCGGGCGGCTCTGGAAACACCATATATTTT.

This clonotype was picked up many times. The chain's CDR3 is CASSPYQETQYF. The CDR3 nucleotides are TGTGCCAGCAGCCCGTACCAAGAGACCCAGTACTTC. V usage is TRBV18 and J usage is TRBJ2-5; no definite D call. The length of the CDR3 is 12 residues. Trimming pared 8 bases from V and 0 bases from J, leaving 7 bases between. The germline V gene has CDR1 KGHSH and CDR2 LQKENI.

This clonotype has ten or more counts. The chain couples TRBV20-1 to TRBJ1-1; TRBD1 might be the D (6 bases). The germline CDR1 and CDR2 sequences are DFQATT and SNEGSKA (reference sequence). V was shortened by 6 bases and J by 1 base, with 12 bases between the two germline ends. The CDR3 has 13 amino acids. CDR3 region: CSASGHPNTEAFF. The CDR3 nucleotides read TGCAGTGCGTCGGGACACCCGAACACTGAAGCTTTCTTT.

This chain connects TRBV19 to TRBJ2-3; TRBD2 aligns across 8 bases. Per germline, CDR1 LNHDA and CDR2 SQIVND (reference sequence). V lost 4 bases, J lost 2 bases, and 8 bases stayed unmatched. This CDR3 has 16 amino acids. In nucleotides, the CDR3 is TGTGCCAGTAGTAAGGAACCGGGACTAGACACAGATACGCAGTATTTT. Protein: CASSKEPGLDTDTQYF.

V and J are TRBV24-1 and TRBJ1-1, with D tentatively TRBD1 (5 bases). CDR1 is KGHDR and CDR2 is SFDVKD in the germline V gene. Trimming removed 7 bases at V and 11 bases at J, with 10 bases between. CDR3 length: 10 residues. Written as DNA, the CDR3 is TGTGCCACCAGGGGGACGGCCGCTTTCTTT. The encoded protein is CATRGTAAFF.

This clonotype was counted only a few times. A read error is possible here, since a much larger clone lies one base away. The chain links TRBV7-2 to TRBJ1-4, with D possibly TRBD1 on 5 matching bases. Germline CDR1 SGHTA, CDR2 FQGNSA. The CDR3 contains 15 residues. The CDR3 DNA sequence: TGTGCCAGCAGCTTGGACGGGACGGATAATGAAACACTGTTTTTT. It yields the protein CASSLDGTDNETLFF.